The clone carrying this T cell receptor beta chain was counted at least ten times. Its antigen remains unidentified. These data originate in a study of human T cells and chemical hapten exposure. Specified time point: patch test 2, 6 weeks after DPC sensitization. Treatment noted: therapeutic diphenylcyclopropenone sensitization with weekly scalp DPC. The study's findings and limits: No change in TCRs above 1 in 1000 frequency was produced by DPC sensitization.

TCRdb re-called the RACE reads with MiXCR, one entry per CDR3 protein. The sample lists 35,000 to 45,000 distinct CDR3 sequences; 8.9% were seen once. J lost 5 bases, V lost 6 bases, and 3 bases had no gene match. The length of the CDR3 is 13 residues. The germline V gene has CDR1 SQVTM and CDR2 ANQGSEA. The clonotype comes from a woman in her thirties or forties with alopecia areata. Some clones in this sample may be carry-over from other donors' samples. Here the sequenced sample was whole blood, taken in connection with sensitization to the hapten diphenylcyclopropenone (DPC). This rearrangement joins TRBV29-1 to TRBJ1-6; 8 bases fit TRBD1. The CDR3 DNA follows: TGCAGCGTGTCGGGACAGGATAATTCACCCCTCCACTTT. Amino acids: CSVSGQDNSPLHF.